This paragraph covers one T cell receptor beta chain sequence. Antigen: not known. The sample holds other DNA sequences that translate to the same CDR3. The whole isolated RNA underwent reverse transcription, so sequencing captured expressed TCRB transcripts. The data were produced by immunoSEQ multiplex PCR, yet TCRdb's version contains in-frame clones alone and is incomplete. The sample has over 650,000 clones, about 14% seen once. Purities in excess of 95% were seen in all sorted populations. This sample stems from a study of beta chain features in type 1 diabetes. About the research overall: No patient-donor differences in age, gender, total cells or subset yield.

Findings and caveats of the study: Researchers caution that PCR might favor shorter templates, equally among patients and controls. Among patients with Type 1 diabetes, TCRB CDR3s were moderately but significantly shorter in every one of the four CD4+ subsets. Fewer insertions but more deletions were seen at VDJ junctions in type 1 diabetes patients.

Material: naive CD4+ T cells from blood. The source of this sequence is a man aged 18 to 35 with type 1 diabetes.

The CDR3, as DNA: TGTGCCAGCAGTTTACAGGGATACGAGCAGTACTTC. Protein: CASSLQGYEQYF. The rearrangement uses TRBV28 and TRBJ2-7; D is possibly TRBD1 (5 bases). The germline CDR1 and CDR2 sequences are MDHEN and SYDVKM. V was cut by 2 bases and J by 4 bases, with 6 bases left in between. This CDR3 comprises 12 residues. The full variable domain, rest sourced from reference TRBV28 and TRBJ2-7, is DVKVTQSSRYLVKRTGEKVFLECVQDMDHENMFWYRQDPGLGLRLIYFSYDVKMKEKGDIPEGYSVSREKKERFSLILESASTNQTSMYLCASSLQGYEQYFGPGTRLTVT.